This T cell receptor beta chain was recorded in a study of T cell responses to AZD1222 COVID-19 vaccine. Only in-frame clones appear in the TCRdb table, and some are missing; sequencing was by immunoSEQ multiplex PCR. Of about 150,000 clones listed, roughly 91% are singletons. The germline V gene encodes CDR1 SEHNR and CDR2 FQNEAQ (reference sequence). The CDR3 has 15 residues. V lost 7 bases, J lost 7 bases, and 7 bases stayed unmatched. Second-dose groups at about 4 or about 12 weeks were pooled. This clone has more than one count but fewer than ten. This TCR came from an adult who received the AZD1222 COVID-19 vaccine. The chain has TRBV7-9 and TRBJ1-6, with 10 bases matching TRBD1. Sample: peripheral blood, taken 28 days after the second AZD1222 dose. The CDR3 sequence: CASTLGQGINSPLHF. The DNA of the CDR3 is TGTGCCAGCACCCTGGGACAGGGGATAAATTCACCCCTCCACTTT.